The 19 T cell receptor beta chains below were found in one sample sequenced in a study of metastatic and nonmetastatic thyroid tumors. Patients were all untreated before their thyroid surgery. MiXCR was used by TCRdb to re-call the PCR reads. The table lists under 45,000 clones, about 40% of them singletons, with roughly 20% in the top ten. The sample taken for sequencing was tumor tissue. These receptors originate from a female donor with papillary thyroid cancer or a benign thyroid nodule (not recorded which). Some clones in this sample may be carry-over from other donors' samples.

This rearrangement joins TRBV4-1 to TRBJ2-1; TRBD2 matches at 8 bases. J lost 7 bases, V lost 4 bases, and 15 bases had no gene match. Per germline, CDR1 MGHRA and CDR2 YSYEKL. The CDR3 totals 17 residues. CDR3 residues: CASSRGGLVSLGNEQFF. In DNA form, the CDR3 reads TGCGCCAGCAGCCGAGGGGGACTAGTCTCTCTGGGGAATGAGCAGTTCTTC.

V usage is TRBV5-1 and J usage is TRBJ2-7, with unresolved D. V was shortened by 0 bases and J by 3 bases, with 10 bases between the two germline ends. The germline V gene encodes CDR1 SGHRS and CDR2 YFSETQ. This CDR3 is 14 amino acids long. CDR3 bases: TGCGCCAGCAGCTTGGGCTCTACAATCTACGAGCAGTACTTC. This encodes CASSLGSTIYEQYF.

The chain couples TRBV19 to TRBJ1-2; D is unresolved. This CDR3 contains 13 residues. The V gene lost 9 bases and the J gene lost 8 bases, with 19 bases spanning the gap. CDR1 is LNHDA and CDR2 is SQIVND in the germline V gene (reference sequence). CDR3 sequence: CASHDPARRGYTF. The CDR3 region has the DNA TGTGCCAGCCACGACCCGGCGAGGAGGGGCTACACCTTC.

The gene calls are TRBV5-6 and TRBJ1-5; the D is unclear. There are 15 residues in the CDR3. With 1 base removed from V and 4 bases from J, the gap between germline ends came to 12 bases. Germline-derived CDR1 and CDR2 are SGHDT and YYEEEE. For the CDR3, the DNA is TGTGCCAGCAGCTTGAGGCAGGCTGGAAATCAGCCCCAGCATTTT. This gives the protein CASSLRQAGNQPQHF.

This sequence joins TRBV27 and TRBJ2-3, with 8 bases lining up with TRBD2. Trimming removed 5 bases from V and 4 bases from J; junction bases left unmatched: 11. This CDR3 region has 16 residues. Germline CDR1 reads MNHEY; CDR2 reads SMNVEV (reference sequence). The CDR3 nucleotides are TGTGCCAGCAGTCGCCTCGGGAGGGCCGGAGCAGATACGCAGTATTTT. This sequence encodes CASSRLGRAGADTQYF.

J is TRBJ2-7 and V is TRBV6-1; D perhaps matches TRBD2 (5 bases). V was shortened by 1 base and J by 0 bases, with 10 bases between the two germline ends. Per germline, CDR1 MNHNS and CDR2 SASEGT. The CDR3 is 15 amino acids. In nucleotides, the CDR3 is TGTGCCAGCAGTGAAGGGAGCGGAAGCTCCTACGAGCAGTACTTC. It yields the protein CASSEGSGSSYEQYF.

This clone appeared a few times. This chain joins TRBV12-3 or TRBV12-4 and TRBJ2-1, with D tentatively TRBD2 (6 bases). The CDR3 is 14 amino acids. V was shortened by 9 bases and J by 3 bases, with 15 bases between the two germline ends. CDR3 DNA: TGTGCCAGTGTTTGGGACTTAAACTACAATGAGCAGTTCTTC. Residues: CASVWDLNYNEQFF.

The V gene is TRBV9, the J gene TRBJ2-5; TRBD2 might be the D (6 bases). The CDR3 loop spans 14 amino acids. V lost 0 bases and J lost 5, with 11 bases in between. Looked up from germline, CDR1 is SGDLS and CDR2 is YYNGEE. CDR3 DNA: TGTGCCAGCAGCGTAGGGGGTCGGGGGGAGACCCAGTACTTC. This translates into CASSVGGRGETQYF.

This clone appeared a few times. One end of the junction does not line up with germline, which may come from a read error. The V gene is TRBV15, the J gene TRBJ2-7; 8 nucleotides align to TRBD1. CDR3 size: 14 residues. CDR1 and CDR2 from the germline V gene are LNHNV and YYDKDF (reference sequence). This chain's CDR3 is CATSRTGQLYEQYF. The CDR3 DNA reads as TGTGCAACCAGCCGGACAGGGCAACTCTACGAGCAGTACTTC.

The chain carries TRBV2 and TRBJ2-1; tentative D call: TRBD2 (5 bases). The germline V gene encodes CDR1 SNHLY and CDR2 FYNNEI. Trimming removed 4 bases at V and 3 bases at J, with 16 bases between. CDR3 size: 16 residues. CDR3 residues: CASSAAGQRSYNEQFF. For the CDR3, the DNA is TGTGCCAGCAGTGCCGCGGGCCAGCGGAGCTACAATGAGCAGTTCTTC.

This clone was seen a handful of times. The genes are TRBV12-3 or TRBV12-4 and TRBJ2-3, with D tentatively TRBD1 or TRBD2 (6 bases each). CDR3 size: 14 residues. Trimming removed 6 bases from V and 1 base from J, with 11 bases in between. CDR3 nucleotide sequence: TGTGCCAGCAGCCTAGGGGGGCGCACAGATACGCAGTATTTT. Protein product: CASSLGGRTDTQYF.

This clone is termed large. The chain carries TRBV12-3 or TRBV12-4 and TRBJ2-2; D remains unclear. Trimming shortened V by 5 bases and J by 1 base, and 8 bases separated the two germline ends. This CDR3 spans 14 amino acids. In DNA form, the CDR3 reads TGTGCCAGCAGTCGGACGGGGAACACCGGGGAGCTGTTTTTT. It is translated as CASSRTGNTGELFF.

This clone was counted a few times. The chain couples TRBV6-1 to TRBJ1-2; perhaps TRBD1 as D (5 bases). The germline V gene encodes CDR1 MNHNS and CDR2 SASEGT. CDR3 length: 13 amino acids. With 7 bases removed from V and 3 bases from J, the gap between germline ends came to 12 bases. The CDR3 bases are TGTGCCAGCATTGAGACAGTGGACTATGGCTACACCTTC. Encoded protein: CASIETVDYGYTF.

This clone has more than one count but fewer than ten. V and J are TRBV7-6 and TRBJ2-7; D is unresolved. Germline V gene data show CDR1 as SGHVS and CDR2 as FNYEAQ. The CDR3 has 13 residues. Trimming cost V 3 bases and J 3 bases, with 9 bases left between them. DNA for the CDR3: TGTGCCAGCAGCTTCGGCAGCCACTACGAGCAGTACTTC. It is translated as CASSFGSHYEQYF. Complete variable domain (other parts from reference TRBV7-6 and TRBJ2-7): GAGVSQSPRYKVTKRGQDVALRCDPISGHVSLYWYRQALGQGPEFLTYFNYEAQQDKSGLPNDRFSAERPEGSISTLTIQRTEQRDSAMYRCASSFGSHYEQYFGPGTRLTVT.

This clone was picked up a small number of times. This chain connects TRBV6-5 to TRBJ1-2; 9 bases agree with TRBD1. V shed 0 bases, J shed 7 bases, and the junction held 12 bases outside the gene matches. The CDR3 length is 17 residues. Germline lookup yields CDR1 MNHEY and CDR2 SVGAGI. The CDR3 is CASSYSFTGGSGGGYTF. In DNA, the CDR3 is TGTGCCAGCAGTTACTCGTTCACAGGGGGCTCTGGGGGTGGCTACACCTTC.

The V gene is TRBV19, the J gene TRBJ2-1; 10 nucleotides agree with TRBD2. The CDR3 spans 15 residues. From germline, CDR1 is LNHDA and CDR2 SQIVND (reference sequence). Trimming at V came to 3 bases and at J to 6 bases, leaving 5 bases not matched to a gene. The CDR3 DNA follows: TGTGCCAGTAGTATCCAAGCGGGAGGGGGCAATGAGCAGTTCTTC. Translated: CASSIQAGGGNEQFF.

The sample holds one count of this clone. This chain uses TRBV20-1 with TRBJ2-3, with no clear D. CDR3 length equals 13 residues. V gave up 5 bases and J gave up 0 bases, with 9 bases separating them. Germline CDR1 DFQATT, CDR2 SNEGSKA (reference sequence). The CDR3 sequence: CSAPKTSTDTQYF. The CDR3 region has the DNA TGCAGTGCTCCGAAAACTAGCACAGATACGCAGTATTTT.

Worth noting for this clone: Other DNA sequences from this sample encode an identical CDR3 as well. V is TRBV2 and J is TRBJ2-1; 8 bases agree with TRBD1. Per the germline V gene, CDR1 is SNHLY and CDR2 is FYNNEI. V trimming: 3 bases; J trimming: 4 bases; junction bases outside the gene matches: 8. The CDR3 covers 16 residues. CDR3 amino acids: CASSEAHGQGYNEQFF. DNA of the CDR3: TGTGCCAGCAGTGAGGCGCACGGACAGGGTTACAATGAGCAGTTCTTC.

The chain uses TRBV19 and TRBJ1-1; D may be TRBD1 (5 bases). CDR1 and CDR2 from the germline V gene are LNHDA and SQIVND (reference sequence). The CDR3 is 12 residues long. Trimming shortened V by 7 bases and J by 5 bases, and 11 bases separated the two germline ends. The CDR3 DNA sequence: TGTGCCAGTATCCGGGGGGTGACTGAAGCTTTCTTT. Its protein product is CASIRGVTEAFF.